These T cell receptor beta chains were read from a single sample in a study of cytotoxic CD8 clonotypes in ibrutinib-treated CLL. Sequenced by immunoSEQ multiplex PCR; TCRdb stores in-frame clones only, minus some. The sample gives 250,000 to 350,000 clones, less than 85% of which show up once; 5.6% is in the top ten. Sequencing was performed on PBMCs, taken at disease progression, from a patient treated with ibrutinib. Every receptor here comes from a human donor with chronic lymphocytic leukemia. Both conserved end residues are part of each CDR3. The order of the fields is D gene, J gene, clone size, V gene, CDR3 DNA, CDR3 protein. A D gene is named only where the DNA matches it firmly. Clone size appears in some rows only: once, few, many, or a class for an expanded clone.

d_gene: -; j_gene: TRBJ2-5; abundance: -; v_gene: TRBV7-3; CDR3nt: TGTGCCAGCAGCTTAATGGCCGAAGAGACCCAGTACTTC; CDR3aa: CASSLMAEETQYF
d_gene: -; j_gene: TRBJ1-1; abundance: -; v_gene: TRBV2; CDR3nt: TGTGCCAGCAGTGATAACCTTGGCCGTAAAGCTTTCTTT; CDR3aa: CASSDNLGRKAFF
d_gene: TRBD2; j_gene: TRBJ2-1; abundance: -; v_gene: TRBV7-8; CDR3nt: TGTGCCAGCAGGGCGGGAGGGCCGAAGAATGAGCAGTTCTTC; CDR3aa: CASRAGGPKNEQFF
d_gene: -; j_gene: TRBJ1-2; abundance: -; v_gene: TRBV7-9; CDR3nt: TGTGCCAGCAGCACCGAACGGGACACCACCCCAGGTGATGGCTACACCTTC; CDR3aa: CASSTERDTTPGDGYTF
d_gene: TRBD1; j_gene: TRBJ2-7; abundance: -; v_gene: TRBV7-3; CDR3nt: TGTGCCAGCAGCTTCCTACAGGGGTACGAGCAGTACTTC; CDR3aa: CASSFLQGYEQYF
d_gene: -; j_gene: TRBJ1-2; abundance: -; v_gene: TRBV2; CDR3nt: TGTGCCAGCAGTTTCAAAGGGGGGAACTATGGCTACACCTTC; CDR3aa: CASSFKGGNYGYTF
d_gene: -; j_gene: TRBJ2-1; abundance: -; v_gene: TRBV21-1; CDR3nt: TGTGCCAGCAGCAACCCGGGACTAGCCACGAGCTCCTACAATGAGCAGTTCTTC; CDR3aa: CASSNPGLATSSYNEQFF
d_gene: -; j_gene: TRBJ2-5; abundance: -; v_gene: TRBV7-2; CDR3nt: TGTGCCAGCAGCCTCGGGTCAAAGGGGGGAGAGACCCAGTACTTC; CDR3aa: CASSLGSKGGETQYF
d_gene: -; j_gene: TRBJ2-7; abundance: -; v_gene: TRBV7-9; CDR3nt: TGTGCCAGCAGCCCAGACCGGGACCGAGCCTACGAGCAGTACTTC; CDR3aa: CASSPDRDRAYEQYF
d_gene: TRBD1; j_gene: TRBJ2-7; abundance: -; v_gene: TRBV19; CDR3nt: TGTGCCAGTAGTATTGGGGCCTACAGGGGACCATCTTACGAGCAGTACTTC; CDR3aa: CASSIGAYRGPSYEQYF
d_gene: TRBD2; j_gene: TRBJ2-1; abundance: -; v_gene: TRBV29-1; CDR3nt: TGCAGCGGTCGACTAGCGGGAGGCCTTGAGCAGTTCTTC; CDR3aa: CSGRLAGGLEQFF
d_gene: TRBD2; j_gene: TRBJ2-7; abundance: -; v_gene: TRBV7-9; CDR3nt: TGTGCCAGCAGCTTAGTGGGACTAGGGGCTCGCGAGCAGTACTTC; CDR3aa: CASSLVGLGAREQYF
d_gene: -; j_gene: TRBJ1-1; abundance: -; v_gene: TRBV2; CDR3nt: TGTGCCAGCAGTGACAGGGCATGGACTGAAGCTTTCTTT; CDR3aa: CASSDRAWTEAFF
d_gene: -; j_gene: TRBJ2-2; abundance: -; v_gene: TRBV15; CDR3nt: TGTGCCACCAGCAGAACAGGGTCCGGGGAGCTGTTTTTT; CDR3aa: CATSRTGSGELFF
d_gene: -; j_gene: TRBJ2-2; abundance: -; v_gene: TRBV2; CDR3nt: TGTGCCAGCAATCTAGCGAACACCGGGGAGCTGTTTTTT; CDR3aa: CASNLANTGELFF
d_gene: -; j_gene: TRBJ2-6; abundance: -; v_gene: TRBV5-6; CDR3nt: TGTGCCAGCAGGAATAGCTCTGGGGCCAACGTCCTGACTTTC; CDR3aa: CASRNSSGANVLTF
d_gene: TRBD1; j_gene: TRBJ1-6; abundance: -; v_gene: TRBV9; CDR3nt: TGTGCCAGTTCGTGGACAGGGAATAATTCACCCCTCCACTTT; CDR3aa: CASSWTGNNSPLHF
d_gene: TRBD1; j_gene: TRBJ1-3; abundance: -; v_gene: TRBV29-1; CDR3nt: TGCAGCGGGACAGGATTAGGAAACACCATATATTTT; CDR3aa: CSGTGLGNTIYF
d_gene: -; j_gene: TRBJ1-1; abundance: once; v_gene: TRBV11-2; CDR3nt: TGTGCCAGCAGGTCCCTGAGGGTGGGCACTGAAGCTTTCTTT; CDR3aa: CASRSLRVGTEAFF
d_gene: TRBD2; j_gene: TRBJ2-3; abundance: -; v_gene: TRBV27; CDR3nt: TGTGCCAGCAACCGTGGACTAGCGGGAGCCACAGATACGCAGTATTTT; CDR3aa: CASNRGLAGATDTQYF
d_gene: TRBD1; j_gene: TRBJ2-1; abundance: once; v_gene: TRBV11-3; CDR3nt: TGTGCCAGCAGCTTAGGTCCAGGGGGAAGGTACAATGAGCAGTTCTTC; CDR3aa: CASSLGPGGRYNEQFF
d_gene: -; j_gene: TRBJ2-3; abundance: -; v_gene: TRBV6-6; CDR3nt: TGTGCCAGCAGTCCCGGAACAGATACGCAGTATTTT; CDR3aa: CASSPGTDTQYF
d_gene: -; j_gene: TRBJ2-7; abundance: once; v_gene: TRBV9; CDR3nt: TGTGCCAGCAGCGTAGGGGCGGTACCATCCTACGAGCAGTACTTC; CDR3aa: CASSVGAVPSYEQYF
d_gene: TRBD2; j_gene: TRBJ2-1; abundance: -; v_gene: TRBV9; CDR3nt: TGTGCCAGCAGCGTAGGGACTAGCGGGACCCTCCTTGAGCAGTTCTTC; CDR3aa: CASSVGTSGTLLEQFF
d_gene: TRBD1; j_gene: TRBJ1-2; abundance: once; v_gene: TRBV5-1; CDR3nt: TGCGCCAGCAGCTTGGCTGCAGGGGGCGGCTATGGCTACACCTTC; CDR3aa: CASSLAAGGGYGYTF
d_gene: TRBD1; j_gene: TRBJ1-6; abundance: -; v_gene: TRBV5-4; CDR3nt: TGTGCCAGCAGCACCAGGACAGGGCGGACCTATAATTCACCCCTCCACTTT; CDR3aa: CASSTRTGRTYNSPLHF
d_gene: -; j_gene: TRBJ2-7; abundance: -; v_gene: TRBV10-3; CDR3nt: TGTGCCAGCGGGACCGCTAGGTTCGTAGACGAGCAGTACTTC; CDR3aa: CASGTARFVDEQYF
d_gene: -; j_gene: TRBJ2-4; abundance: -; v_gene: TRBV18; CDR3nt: TGTGCCAGCTCACCGACGGGAGTGGTGAACATTCAGTACTTC; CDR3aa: CASSPTGVVNIQYF
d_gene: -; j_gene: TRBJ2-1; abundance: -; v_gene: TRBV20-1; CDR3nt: TGCAGTGCTAGAGAGGACTACCAGTTCTTC; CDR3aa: CSAREDYQFF
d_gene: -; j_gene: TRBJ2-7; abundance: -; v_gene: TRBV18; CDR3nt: TGTGCCAGCTCAGACGGGGATGAGCAGTACTTC; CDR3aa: CASSDGDEQYF
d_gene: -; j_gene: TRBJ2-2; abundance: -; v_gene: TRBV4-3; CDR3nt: TGCGCCAGCGGACCCAGGTCCAAAATAAACACCGGGGAGCTGTTTTTT; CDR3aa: CASGPRSKINTGELFF
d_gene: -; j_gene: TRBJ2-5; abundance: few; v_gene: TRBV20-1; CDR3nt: TGCAGTCCGACCTGGGAGGAGACCCAGTACTTC; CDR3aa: CSPTWEETQYF
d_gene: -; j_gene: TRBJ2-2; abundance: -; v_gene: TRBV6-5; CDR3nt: TGTGCCAGCAGCAACCCCGGTACCGGGGAGCTGTTTTTT; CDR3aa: CASSNPGTGELFF